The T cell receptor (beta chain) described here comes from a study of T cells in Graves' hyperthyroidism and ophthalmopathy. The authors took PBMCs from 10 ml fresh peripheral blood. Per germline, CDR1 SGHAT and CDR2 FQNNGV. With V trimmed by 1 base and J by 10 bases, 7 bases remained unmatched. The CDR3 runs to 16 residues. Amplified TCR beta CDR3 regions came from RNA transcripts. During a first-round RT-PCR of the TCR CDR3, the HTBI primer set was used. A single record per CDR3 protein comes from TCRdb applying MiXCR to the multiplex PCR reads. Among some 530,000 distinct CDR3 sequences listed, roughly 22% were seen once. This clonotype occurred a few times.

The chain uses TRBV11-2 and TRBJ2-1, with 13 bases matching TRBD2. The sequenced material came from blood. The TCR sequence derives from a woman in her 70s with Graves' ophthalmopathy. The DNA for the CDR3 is TGTGCCAGCAGCTTAGTTACTAGCGGGAGGGCAGGGGAGCAGTTCTTC. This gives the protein CASSLVTSGRAGEQFF.